This TCR beta chain was captured by sequencing in a study of blood T cell repertoires in COVID-19. Across the study: Spain, Italy and the United States supplied samples that represented acute and convalescent COVID-19.

TCRdb's table, derived via immunoSEQ multiplex PCR, lists solely in-frame clones and lacks some. Found here are approximately 71,000 clones, approximately 90% of them singletons; the top ten hold under 6.5%. The CDR3 sequence is 15 residues long. Germline V gene sequence: CDR1 PRHDT, CDR2 FYEKMQ (reference sequence). Trimming removed 5 bases at V and 4 bases at J, with 16 bases between. The sequenced material came from peripheral blood. This TCR was recovered from a woman between 18 and 29 years old with acute or convalescent COVID-19. The chain links TRBV13 to TRBJ2-3, with TRBD1 as a possible D gene (5 bases). CDR3 nucleotide sequence: TGTGCCAGCAGCATCCAGACAGAGGTCCCAGATACGCAGTATTTT. This sequence encodes CASSIQTEVPDTQYF.